The subject of this entry is one TCR beta chain. What it binds is not known. Peripheral blood came from all dose cohorts at three timepoints. The germline CDR1 and CDR2 sequences are SGHRS and YFSETQ. The length of the CDR3 is 15 residues. Trimming at V came to 5 bases and at J to 7 bases, leaving 10 bases not matched to a gene. This entry is derived from a study of OX40 agonist ivuxolimab in advanced cancers. Study-level points and caveats: Some of the lowest clonal expansion was seen in partial responders at 0.1-3.0 mg/kg.

The method was immunoSEQ multiplex PCR; TCRdb's version includes in-frame clones alone and lacks a portion of them. The profile shows approximately 70,000 clones, 85% of them singletons. The chain has TRBV5-1 and TRBJ2-2; 8 bases agree with TRBD2. Sequences were derived from CD4+ or CD8+ T cells sorted from blood, sampled in a trial of the OX40 agonist ivuxolimab. The sequence came from an adult with an advanced solid tumor such as melanoma, head and neck, liver or kidney cancer. Here the CDR3 reads CASRMNGGAVGELFF. The CDR3 DNA reads as TGCGCCAGCAGAATGAACGGGGGGGCCGTCGGGGAGCTGTTTTTT.